This TCR beta chain was recovered during a study of blood T cell repertoires in COVID-19. Study background: The United States, Italy and Spain were the sources of the acute and convalescent COVID-19 samples. PBMCs, B-cell-depleted T cells, or T cells provided the cDNA or gDNA that made up the material.

Trimming took 2 bases from V and 0 from J, leaving 10 bases between them. CDR3 length: 15 amino acids. Germline CDR1 is KGHSH and CDR2 is LQKENI. The data were produced by immunoSEQ multiplex PCR, yet TCRdb's version contains in-frame clones alone and is incomplete. The sample yields 220,000 or so clones, around 90% seen once. Seattle cases were enrolled at active infection and followed longitudinally. Input material: peripheral blood. The chain links TRBV18 to TRBJ2-5; D is undetermined. The TCR was taken from a man aged 55-75 years with COVID-19, enrolled during active disease. This CDR3 is CASSPEDLHQETQYF. Written as DNA, the CDR3 is TGTGCCAGCTCACCAGAGGATCTTCACCAAGAGACCCAGTACTTC.